The clone carrying this TCR beta chain was detected a few times. Trimming shortened V by 6 bases and J by 3 bases, and 13 bases separated the two germline ends. The germline CDR1 and CDR2 sequences are SQVTM and ANQGSEA. The CDR3 is 13 amino acids. TCRdb reanalysed the RT-PCR reads using MiXCR and keeps one entry per CDR3 protein. The repertoire holds about 960,000 distinct CDR3 sequences, with more than 15% as singletons. This specimen belongs to a study of patients and donors after allogeneic stem cell transplantation. V usage is TRBV29-1 and J usage is TRBJ2-3; maybe TRBD2 (6 bases). This sequence was found in a human donor who was either an allogeneic HSCT recipient or a stem cell or donor lymphocyte infusion donor (not recorded which). It is not recorded whose cells these are; they may come from a transplant donor. Sequenced: blood, either unsorted or a sorted T cell fraction (not recorded which). This CDR3 reads CSVAPRGTDTQYF. Here the CDR3 DNA reads TGCAGCGTGGCCCCCCGGGGGACAGATACGCAGTATTTT.